The clone carrying this T cell receptor beta chain turned up a few times. Antigen unknown. This sample stems from a study of beta chain features in type 1 diabetes. Study details: Patients were similar to healthy donors in age and gender (as well as in cell yields). Examination spanned about 110 million sorted cells from all samples. Broader study findings: Compared to healthy donors, patients appeared to have naive, central memory and Treg TCRB repertoires that were more alike. A moderate, significant TCRB CDR3 shortening appeared in type 1 diabetes across four CD4+ subsets.

Isolated RNA was reverse transcribed in full, so expressed TCRB transcripts were sequenced. Sequencing used immunoSEQ multiplex PCR; TCRdb keeps in-frame clones, though not all of them. The repertoire has about 300,000 clones, about 13% of them found once; the top ten carry 0.015%. The CDR3 sequence is 16 residues long. Trimming shortened V by 2 bases and J by 6 bases, and 23 bases separated the two germline ends. Germline assignment: CDR1 GTSNPN and CDR2 SVGIG (reference sequence). Sequencing was performed on naive CD4+ T cells from blood. The receptor's source is a woman under 30 with type 1 diabetes. The V gene is TRBV30, the J gene TRBJ2-7; tentatively, D is TRBD2 (5 bases). In DNA, the CDR3 is TGTGCCTGGAGTCCCCCACTGGGGAGAACGGGTCGCGAGCAGTACTTC. It translates to CAWSPPLGRTGREQYF.